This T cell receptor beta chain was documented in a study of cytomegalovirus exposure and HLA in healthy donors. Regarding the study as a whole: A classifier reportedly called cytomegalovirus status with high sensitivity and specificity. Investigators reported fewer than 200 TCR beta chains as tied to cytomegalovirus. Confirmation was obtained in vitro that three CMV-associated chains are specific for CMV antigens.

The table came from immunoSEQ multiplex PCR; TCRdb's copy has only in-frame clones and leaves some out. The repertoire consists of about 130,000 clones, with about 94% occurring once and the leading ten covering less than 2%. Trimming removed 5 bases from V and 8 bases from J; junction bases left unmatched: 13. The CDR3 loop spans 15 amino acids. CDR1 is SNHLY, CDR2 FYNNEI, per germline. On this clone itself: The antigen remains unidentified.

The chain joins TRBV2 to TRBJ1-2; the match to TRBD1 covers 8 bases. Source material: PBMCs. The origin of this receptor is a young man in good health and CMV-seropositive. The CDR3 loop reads CASSPTPGQGNGYTF. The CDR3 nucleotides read TGTGCCAGCAGTCCCACCCCTGGACAGGGAAACGGCTACACCTTC.